This T cell receptor (beta chain) was sequenced for a study of cytomegalovirus exposure and HLA in healthy donors. Findings and limits, study-wide: In vitro work confirmed that three CMV-associated chains recognize CMV antigens.

PCR amplification relied on 60 Vbeta primers (plus 13 Jbeta primers). Profiling relied on immunoSEQ multiplex PCR, and the TCRdb table lists in-frame clones only, not all of them. The table has about 110,000 clones, less than 70% seen once. Turning to this clone: Antigen: not known.

Germline lookup yields CDR1 MDHEN and CDR2 SYDVKM. The CDR3 sequence is 13 residues long. V was clipped by 6 bases and J by 6 bases; unmatched bases: 4. This receptor was obtained from a woman aged 25 to 39 in good health and CMV-seronegative. V usage is TRBV28 and J usage is TRBJ2-2; 7 bases are a match to TRBD2. The sequencing sample was made of PBMCs. The CDR3 bases are TGTGCCAGCAGCAAACTAGCGCCCGGGGAGCTGTTTTTT. Translation gives CASSKLAPGELFF.